The 32 T cell receptor beta chains in this list originate from one sample, sequenced in a study of PD-L1 blockade in urothelial cancer. Here immunoSEQ multiplex PCR was the method, and the copy in TCRdb shows in-frame clones only, minus some. The sample has about 63,000 clones, 80% to 85% seen once. The time point: pretreatment peripheral blood. The sequencing used PBMCs, collected around atezolizumab (anti-PD-L1) treatment. The receptors stem from a man between 65 and 85 years old with urothelial cancer.

The rearrangement links TRBV7-2 to TRBJ2-2; possible D gene TRBD1, 5 bases. CDR1 and CDR2 (germline): SGHTA, FQGNSA. The CDR3 contains 11 residues. V gave up 3 bases and J gave up 14 bases, with 10 bases separating them. The CDR3 loop reads CASSFQGYLFF. The CDR3 region has the DNA TGTGCCAGCAGCTTTCAGGGTTACCTGTTTTTT.

V usage is TRBV14 and J usage is TRBJ2-3, with a tentative D call TRBD2 (5 bases). Trimming stripped 2 bases from V and 7 bases from J, with 7 bases between. This CDR3 contains 12 residues. The germline V gene encodes CDR1 SGHDN and CDR2 FVKESK. The CDR3 region has the DNA TGTGCCAGCAGCCAAACGGGGAATACGCAGTATTTT. Its translation is CASSQTGNTQYF.

The chain couples TRBV9 to TRBJ2-1; 10 bases align to TRBD1. Germline loops: CDR1 SGDLS, CDR2 YYNGEE. J lost 7 bases, V lost 4 bases, and 17 bases had no gene match. The CDR3 has 18 amino acids. This chain's CDR3 is CASSLAGQGRSLGNEQFF. In DNA, the CDR3 is TGTGCCAGCAGCCTTGCGGGACAGGGGCGATCACTTGGGAATGAGCAGTTCTTC.

The chain carries TRBV30 and TRBJ2-3, with a tentative D call TRBD2 (5 bases). CDR1 is GTSNPN, CDR2 SVGIG, per germline (reference sequence). The CDR3 loop spans 15 amino acids. With 1 base removed from V and 3 bases from J, the gap between germline ends came to 14 bases. CDR3 protein: CAWSADCQRTDTQYF. CDR3 DNA: TGTGCCTGGAGTGCGGACTGCCAGAGAACAGATACGCAGTATTTT. Drawing the rest from reference TRBV30 and TRBJ2-3, the complete variable domain is SQTIHQWPATLVQPVGSPLSLECTVEGTSNPNLYWYRQAAGRGLQLLFYSVGIGQISSEVPQNLSASRPQDRQFILSSKKLLLSDSGFYLCAWSADCQRTDTQYFGPGTRLTVL.

V and J are TRBV7-9 and TRBJ2-1; D ambiguous. Germline lookup yields CDR1 SEHNR and CDR2 FQNEAQ (reference sequence). The CDR3 sequence is 15 residues long. Trimming left V 2 bases short and J 0 bases short, with 8 bases between. The CDR3 reads CASSLQGASYNEQFF. DNA of the CDR3: TGTGCCAGCAGCTTACAAGGAGCCTCCTACAATGAGCAGTTCTTC.

The V call is TRBV6-1, the J call TRBJ2-7; 7 nucleotides align to TRBD2. CDR1 and CDR2 (germline): MNHNS, SASEGT. CDR3 size: 16 residues. The junction had 12 bases not matched to a gene; V was cut back by 4 bases and J by 3 bases. CDR3 protein: CASSVGGWAGVYEQYF. The DNA of the CDR3 is TGTGCCAGCAGTGTGGGGGGTTGGGCGGGAGTCTACGAGCAGTACTTC.

The CDR3 bases are TGTGCCAGCAGCCCGGGGGAGGGCCCTTCCTACAATGAGCAGTTCTTC. It encodes CASSPGEGPSYNEQFF. The rearrangement joins TRBV11-2 to TRBJ2-1; 7 bases fit TRBD2. The V gene's germline CDR1 is SGHAT and CDR2 FQNNGV. The CDR3 is 16 residues long. After removal of 5 bases from V and 1 base from J, the junction contained 8 bases not matched to a gene.

The chain combines TRBV11-2 with TRBJ2-7; the D gene is possibly TRBD2 (5 bases). The CDR3 has 11 residues. Trimming left V 8 bases short and J 2 bases short, with 7 bases between. Germline CDR1 reads SGHAT; CDR2 reads FQNNGV. The CDR3 is CASSRAYEQYF. CDR3 bases: TGTGCCAGCTCGCGGGCCTACGAGCAGTACTTC.

The chain carries TRBV5-5 and TRBJ2-1; TRBD1 agrees at 7 bases. Germline loops: CDR1 SGHKS, CDR2 YYEKEE (reference sequence). This CDR3 region has 15 residues. V lost 0 bases to trimming and J lost 4 bases; unmatched junction nucleotides: 4. For the CDR3, the DNA is TGTGCCAGCAGCTTGGAGGGGGCTAGTTACAATGAGCAGTTCTTC. Protein sequence: CASSLEGASYNEQFF.

The gene calls are TRBV7-2 and TRBJ2-2, with a weak D call TRBD2 (5 bases). The CDR3 is made up of 15 amino acids. Per germline, CDR1 SGHTA and CDR2 FQGNSA. Trimming pared 0 bases from V and 1 base from J, leaving 6 bases between. This chain's CDR3 is CASSLAGRNTGELFF. In DNA form, the CDR3 reads TGTGCCAGCAGCTTAGCTGGGAGGAACACCGGGGAGCTGTTTTTT.

This chain uses TRBV19 with TRBJ1-5, with D possibly being TRBD1 (6 bases). CDR3 length: 15 amino acids. Germline V gene lookup returns CDR1 LNHDA and CDR2 SQIVND (reference sequence). Deletions cut 9 bases from V and 1 base from J, with 16 bases between. The CDR3 nucleotides read TGTGCCAGCAACGCGGACAGTTCAAGCAATCAGCCCCAGCATTTT. Its protein product is CASNADSSSNQPQHF.

The chain recombines TRBV27 with TRBJ2-7; 7 nucleotides agree with TRBD2. J lost 0 bases, V lost 6 bases, and 8 bases had no gene match. The CDR3 spans 15 residues. Germline CDR1 reads MNHEY; CDR2 reads SMNVEV (reference sequence). CDR3 nucleotides: TGTGCCAGCAGCTTGCGCCTAGCGGACTCCTACGAGCAGTACTTC. Residues: CASSLRLADSYEQYF.

The chain couples TRBV28 to TRBJ1-1; D possibly corresponds to TRBD1 (6 bases). The V end was cut by 5 bases, the J end by 4 bases, with 14 bases between. CDR1 and CDR2 (germline): MDHEN, SYDVKM. The length of the CDR3 is 14 residues. The CDR3 sequence: CASSLTGLGTEAFF. The CDR3 DNA is TGTGCCAGCAGTCTTACAGGGTTGGGCACTGAAGCTTTCTTT. Variable domain in full (rest from reference TRBV28 and TRBJ1-1): DVKVTQSSRYLVKRTGEKVFLECVQDMDHENMFWYRQDPGLGLRLIYFSYDVKMKEKGDIPEGYSVSREKKERFSLILESASTNQTSMYLCASSLTGLGTEAFFGQGTRLTVV.

The chain recombines TRBV19 with TRBJ2-1; the D gene is possibly TRBD1 (6 bases). The CDR3 is 13 amino acids. Germline-derived CDR1 and CDR2 are LNHDA and SQIVND (reference sequence). V lost 11 bases, J lost 4 bases, and 15 bases lay in between. This CDR3 reads CAVPPGEYNEQFF. The CDR3 nucleotides are TGTGCCGTACCCCCAGGGGAATACAATGAGCAGTTCTTC. Combining the CDR3 with reference TRBV19 and TRBJ2-1 gives the whole variable domain DGGITQSPKYLFRKEGQNVTLSCEQNLNHDAMYWYRQDPGQGLRLIYYSQIVNDFQKGDIAEGYSVSREKKESFPLTVTSAQKNPTAFYLCAVPPGEYNEQFFGPGTRLTVL.

The chain recombines TRBV6-1 with TRBJ1-2; 7 positions agree with TRBD1. V shed 7 bases, J shed 3 bases, and the junction held 5 bases outside the gene matches. The CDR3 has 13 amino acids. CDR1 MNHNS and CDR2 SASEGT come from the germline V gene. This CDR3 reads CASKRDSYYGYTF. The CDR3, as DNA: TGTGCCAGCAAACGGGACAGCTACTATGGCTACACCTTC.

For the CDR3, the DNA is TGCGCCAGCTCCGACCTGCTAGCGGGAGGGCCTGGGGAGACCCAGTACTTC. It encodes CASSDLLAGGPGETQYF. This sequence joins TRBV5-1 and TRBJ2-5; 12 bases map to TRBD2. In germline, CDR1 is SGHRS, CDR2 YFSETQ. The CDR3 is 17 residues long. With 7 bases clipped from V and 5 bases from J, the junction kept 15 bases outside the gene matches. The full variable domain, with the rest looked up from reference TRBV5-1 and TRBJ2-5, is KAGVTQTPRYLIKTRGQQVTLSCSPISGHRSVSWYQQTPGQGLQFLFEYFSETQRNKGNFPGRFSGRQFSNSRSEMNVSTLELGDSALYLCASSDLLAGGPGETQYFGPGTRLLVL.

The V call is TRBV19, the J call TRBJ2-1; D might be TRBD2 (6 bases). Germline V gene data show CDR1 as LNHDA and CDR2 as SQIVND (reference sequence). Trimming pared 6 bases from V and 9 bases from J, leaving 21 bases between. The CDR3 runs to 15 residues. CDR3 DNA sequence: TGTGCCAGTAGACCCGGGACTTTGTCTCCCAGTGAGCAGTTCTTC. Encoded protein: CASRPGTLSPSEQFF.

This chain links TRBV10-3 with TRBJ2-1, with 11 bases identical to TRBD2. The germline CDR1 and CDR2 sequences are ENHRY and SYGVKD. Losses at the gene ends were 6 bases for V and 6 bases for J; bases not matched to a gene: 13. The CDR3 runs 17 residues. CDR3 bases: TGTGCCATCAGCGGGGGACTAGCGGATAATGGGGGCAATGAGCAGTTCTTC. As protein: CAISGGLADNGGNEQFF.

This clone was recorded a few times. The genes are TRBV19 and TRBJ1-1; the D is unclear. Trimming stripped 3 bases from V and 4 bases from J, with 12 bases between. In germline, CDR1 is LNHDA, CDR2 SQIVND (reference sequence). The CDR3 is 14 residues long. The CDR3 nucleotides read TGTGCCAGTAGTATGACCCGGGTGGCCACTGAAGCTTTCTTT. Translating it yields CASSMTRVATEAFF.

The chain couples TRBV6-1 to TRBJ2-7, with a tentative D call TRBD2 (5 bases). Trimming took off 6 bases at V and 4 bases at J, with 13 bases between the two ends. The germline gives CDR1 MNHNS, CDR2 SASEGT. The CDR3 extends over 13 amino acids. In nucleotides, the CDR3 is TGTGCCAGCAGCCTTCGGGGTTCTTACGAGCAGTACTTC. Its translation: CASSLRGSYEQYF.

This clone has only one observation. The chain is built from TRBV6-1 and TRBJ2-5, with 8 bases lining up with TRBD1. Germline assignment: CDR1 MNHNS and CDR2 SASEGT. The CDR3 sequence is 17 residues long. Germline trimming cut 2 bases from V and 4 bases from J; bases unmatched to any gene: 12. CDR3 in amino acids: CASSESGYRGVPETQYF. The CDR3 bases are TGTGCCAGCAGTGAAAGTGGTTACAGGGGGGTACCAGAGACCCAGTACTTC.

A few counts support this clone. The chain links TRBV30 to TRBJ2-7; 10 bases align to TRBD2. The germline gives CDR1 GTSNPN, CDR2 SVGIG (reference sequence). The CDR3 length is 14 residues. J lost 6 bases, V lost 4 bases, and 9 bases had no gene match. The CDR3, as DNA: TGTGCCTGGAAGCCTAGCGGGAGTTCGCCCGAGCAGTACTTC. Encoded protein: CAWKPSGSSPEQYF.

This clone was seen just once. The CDR3 DNA follows: TGTGCCAGCTCAACCCGTAGCGGGGTTAGCACAGATACGCAGTATTTT. Encoded protein: CASSTRSGVSTDTQYF. V gene TRBV18 combines with J gene TRBJ2-3; 8 nucleotides match TRBD2. Germline V CDR1 and CDR2: KGHSH, LQKENI. J gave up 0 bases and V 5 bases, and 7 bases lay outside the gene matches. The CDR3 totals 16 residues.

The V call is TRBV2, the J call TRBJ1-4, with D maybe TRBD1 (5 bases). V lost 5 bases, J lost 7 bases, and 11 bases lay in between. CDR3 length: 13 residues. The germline gives CDR1 SNHLY, CDR2 FYNNEI. This chain's CDR3 is CASSPRATEKLFF. CDR3 coding DNA: TGTGCCAGCAGTCCCAGGGCTACTGAAAAACTGTTTTTT.

This clone has only one observation. This sequence joins TRBV7-9 and TRBJ1-4; TRBD1 might be the D (5 bases). There are 16 residues in the CDR3. Germline V gene lookup returns CDR1 SEHNR and CDR2 FQNEAQ (reference sequence). Trimming removed 4 bases at V and 0 bases at J, with 12 bases between. The CDR3 loop reads CASSYRSTATNEKLFF. CDR3 bases: TGTGCCAGCAGCTACAGGAGCACCGCAACTAATGAAAAACTGTTTTTT.

The V and J genes are TRBV4-1 and TRBJ1-1, with 8 bases matching TRBD1. Looked up from germline, CDR1 is MGHRA and CDR2 is YSYEKL. The CDR3 covers 13 residues. Germline trimming cut 1 base from V and 11 bases from J; bases unmatched to any gene: 6. CDR3 region: CASSQGTGLEAFF. In DNA form, the CDR3 reads TGCGCCAGCAGCCAAGGGACAGGGCTAGAGGCTTTCTTT.

The chain links TRBV7-2 to TRBJ1-5; TRBD1 is a possible D gene (5 bases). Germline V gene data show CDR1 as SGHTA and CDR2 as FQGNSA. Trimming cost V 5 bases and J 5 bases, with 10 bases left between them. The CDR3 consists of 13 residues. CDR3 loop: CASSPDIYQPQHF. The CDR3 DNA follows: TGTGCCAGCAGCCCGGACATCTATCAGCCCCAGCATTTT.

The chain couples TRBV10-3 to TRBJ2-4; 8 nucleotides line up with TRBD2. The CDR3 loop spans 14 amino acids. CDR1 and CDR2 from the germline V gene are ENHRY and SYGVKD. V dropped 3 bases and J dropped 8; count of bases not matched to a gene: 6. The CDR3: CAISDRGGSDIQYF. The CDR3 DNA sequence: TGTGCCATCAGTGATCGGGGGGGCTCGGACATTCAGTACTTC.

The V and J genes are TRBV5-4 and TRBJ2-1; 15 bases align to TRBD2. The germline CDR1 and CDR2 sequences are SGHNT and YYREEE (reference sequence). Trimming cost V 4 bases and J 2 bases; bases outside gene matches: 4. CDR3 length equals 17 residues. The CDR3 DNA reads TGTGCCAGCAGCCAGGGACTAGCGGGGGGAACCTACAATGAGCAGTTCTTC. The encoded protein is CASSQGLAGGTYNEQFF.

This clone was detected only once. The V and J genes are TRBV25-1 and TRBJ1-2; 7 nucleotides agree with TRBD1. J gave up 7 bases and V 4 bases, and 6 bases lay outside the gene matches. The CDR3 contains 13 residues. CDR1 MGHDK and CDR2 SYGVNS come from the germline V gene. The CDR3 here is CASSANRGSGYTF. For the CDR3, the DNA is TGTGCCAGCAGTGCAAACAGGGGAAGTGGCTACACCTTC.

The CDR3 spells CASSSRDRGLNEQFF. CDR3 nucleotides: TGTGCCAGCTCTTCCCGGGACAGGGGGTTAAATGAGCAGTTCTTC. The V call is TRBV18, the J call TRBJ2-1, with 11 bases matching TRBD1. Looked up from germline, CDR1 is KGHSH and CDR2 is LQKENI. The CDR3 is 15 residues long. V was clipped by 6 bases and J by 7 bases; unmatched bases: 8.

The chain links TRBV4-1 to TRBJ2-2, with D possibly being TRBD2 (7 bases). Trimming left V 1 base short and J 1 base short, with 10 bases between. Germline V lookup: CDR1 MGHRA, CDR2 YSYEKL. The CDR3 has 16 residues. CDR3 DNA sequence: TGCGCCAGCAGCCAAGGAGCGGGACAGAACACCGGGGAGCTGTTTTTT. Encoded protein: CASSQGAGQNTGELFF.